This TCR beta chain was observed in a study of T cells after yellow fever vaccination. Across the whole study: Fractions low in cell number were prepared with SMART-Seq v4 Ultra Low Input.

Points from the study as a whole: A large majority of primary-vaccination clones showed up again after the booster (approximately 96% CD4, around 90% CD8).

This clonotype has more than one count but fewer than ten. The authors made TCR cDNA by 5'RACE template switching, adding a universal primer site and UMIs. TCRdb independently ran MiXCR on the 5' RACE reads; one entry per CDR3 protein. This sample has 45,000 to 60,000 distinct CDR3 sequences, with less than 8% found just once. Germline lookup yields CDR1 SQVTM and CDR2 ANQGSEA. CDR3 length: 11 residues. V shed 4 bases and J 11 bases; nucleotides not matched to a gene: 6. V is TRBV29-1 and J is TRBJ1-1, with 8 bases lining up with TRBD1. The receptor was derived from a young man who received the YFV17D yellow fever vaccine. The source material was CD8+ T cells not binding an NS4B(214-222) dextramer, sorted from PBMCs, sampled around 45 days after the first yellow fever vaccination. The CDR3 nucleotides are TGCAGCGTTGGTGAGTGGGACAGGGCTTTCTTT. It encodes CSVGEWDRAFF.